Listed below are T cell receptor beta chains from one sample, sequenced in a study of PD-1 blockade in classical Hodgkin lymphoma. Using immunoSEQ multiplex PCR, the repertoire was profiled, and TCRdb retains in-frame clones only, with some absent. The top ten hold less than 3% of the sample, which has more than 85,000 clones, around 90% seen once. The sample here was peripheral blood mononuclear cells (PBMCs), taken before the second cycle of nivolumab. The receptor set was obtained from a human donor with classical Hodgkin lymphoma. Each CDR3 is given with its conserved first and last residue. Each record gives: V gene, J gene, CDR3 length, clone size, D gene, CDR3 DNA, CDR3 protein. D genes are given only for firm matches. Expanded clones are given a class, and other clones once, few, many or no size at all.

v_gene: TRBV18; j_gene: TRBJ2-1; len: 14; abundance: .; d_gene: .; CDR3nt: TGTGCCAGCTCCCCGACAGGTTCCTACAATGAGCAGTTCTTC; CDR3aa: CASSPTGSYNEQFF
v_gene: TRBV29-1; j_gene: TRBJ1-1; len: 11; abundance: .; d_gene: .; CDR3nt: TGCAGCGTTGGCCGAAACACTGAAGCTTTCTTT; CDR3aa: CSVGRNTEAFF
v_gene: TRBV9; j_gene: TRBJ2-1; len: 14; abundance: .; d_gene: TRBD2; CDR3nt: TGTGCCAGCAGCGTCGGACTAGCGCCTCAAGAGCAGTTCTTC; CDR3aa: CASSVGLAPQEQFF
v_gene: TRBV5-5; j_gene: TRBJ1-2; len: 15; abundance: few; d_gene: TRBD1; CDR3nt: TGTGCCAGCAGCAAAACGCCGACAGGGGGGGATGGCTACACCTTC; CDR3aa: CASSKTPTGGDGYTF
v_gene: TRBV5-1; j_gene: TRBJ1-1; len: 15; abundance: .; d_gene: .; CDR3nt: TGCGCCAGCAGCTTGGTGACAGGAGCCAGCACTGAAGCTTTCTTT; CDR3aa: CASSLVTGASTEAFF
v_gene: TRBV11-3; j_gene: TRBJ2-5; len: 13; abundance: .; d_gene: .; CDR3nt: TGTGCCAGCAGCTTAGAAGGGGGAGAGACCCAGTACTTC; CDR3aa: CASSLEGGETQYF
v_gene: TRBV5-1; j_gene: TRBJ1-4; len: 19; abundance: .; d_gene: .; CDR3nt: TGCGCCAGCAGCGAAGGGGACGGTATCGAACCCGCAACTAATGAAAAACTGTTTTTT; CDR3aa: CASSEGDGIEPATNEKLFF
v_gene: TRBV30; j_gene: TRBJ2-1; len: 16; abundance: .; d_gene: .; CDR3nt: TGTGCCTGGAGTGTGGGAGCTTCTGGATCCTACAATGAGCAGTTCTTC; CDR3aa: CAWSVGASGSYNEQFF
v_gene: TRBV6-4; j_gene: TRBJ2-3; len: 17; abundance: .; d_gene: TRBD2; CDR3nt: TGTGCCAGCAGTGAGTCGGGGACTAGCGGGGCCACAGATACGCAGTATTTT; CDR3aa: CASSESGTSGATDTQYF
v_gene: TRBV2; j_gene: TRBJ1-4; len: 14; abundance: .; d_gene: .; CDR3nt: TGTGCCAGCATCCTGGGAGGGGAAACGGAAAAACTGTTTTTT; CDR3aa: CASILGGETEKLFF
v_gene: TRBV5-1; j_gene: TRBJ1-5; len: 13; abundance: .; d_gene: .; CDR3nt: TGCGCCAGCAGCTTAGCGTTTGATCAGCCCCAGCATTTT; CDR3aa: CASSLAFDQPQHF
v_gene: TRBV11-2; j_gene: TRBJ1-2; len: 15; abundance: .; d_gene: .; CDR3nt: TGTGCCAGCAGCTTAGGCCCCTTCCTTGGCGGGGGCTACACCTTC; CDR3aa: CASSLGPFLGGGYTF
v_gene: TRBV9; j_gene: TRBJ2-2; len: 13; abundance: .; d_gene: .; CDR3nt: TGTGCCAGCAGCGTAGGACTAACCGGGGAGCTGTTTTTT; CDR3aa: CASSVGLTGELFF
v_gene: TRBV27; j_gene: TRBJ2-4; len: 19; abundance: .; d_gene: .; CDR3nt: TGTGCCAGCAGTTTATATCACCCCGGGAACATCTGGGCCAAAAACATTCAGTACTTC; CDR3aa: CASSLYHPGNIWAKNIQYF
v_gene: TRBV5-6; j_gene: TRBJ2-2; len: 15; abundance: once; d_gene: .; CDR3nt: TGTGCCAGCAGTTTTATAAGACAGTTTTCCGGGGAGCTGTTTTTT; CDR3aa: CASSFIRQFSGELFF
v_gene: TRBV30; j_gene: TRBJ1-1; len: 13; abundance: few; d_gene: .; CDR3nt: TGTGCCTGGACCGACAGCCGGAACACTGAAGCTTTCTTT; CDR3aa: CAWTDSRNTEAFF
v_gene: TRBV28; j_gene: TRBJ2-7; len: 14; abundance: .; d_gene: TRBD2; CDR3nt: TGTGCCAGCAAAGCCCCCGGGGGGGTCGGAGAGCAGTACTTC; CDR3aa: CASKAPGGVGEQYF
v_gene: TRBV6-1; j_gene: TRBJ2-1; len: 16; abundance: .; d_gene: TRBD2; CDR3nt: TGTGCCAGCAGTGGGCTAGCGGGACTCCCGGCGGGTGAGCAGTTCTTC; CDR3aa: CASSGLAGLPAGEQFF
v_gene: TRBV27; j_gene: TRBJ1-6; len: 16; abundance: .; d_gene: .; CDR3nt: TGTGCCAGCAGTATACGACAGGCCTCATATAATTCACCCCTCCACTTT; CDR3aa: CASSIRQASYNSPLHF
v_gene: TRBV7-9; j_gene: TRBJ1-1; len: 14; abundance: .; d_gene: .; CDR3nt: TGTGCCAGCAGCTATGGGGACTTCAACACTGAAGCTTTCTTT; CDR3aa: CASSYGDFNTEAFF
v_gene: TRBV27; j_gene: TRBJ1-1; len: 14; abundance: .; d_gene: .; CDR3nt: TGTGCCAGCAGTTTAAATTGGCCGGTTACTGAAGCTTTCTTT; CDR3aa: CASSLNWPVTEAFF
v_gene: TRBV27; j_gene: TRBJ2-7; len: 15; abundance: .; d_gene: TRBD1; CDR3nt: TGTGCCAGCAGTGCGCTATCTACAGGGGACGGCGAGCAGTACTTC; CDR3aa: CASSALSTGDGEQYF
v_gene: TRBV6-1; j_gene: TRBJ1-4; len: 13; abundance: .; d_gene: .; CDR3nt: TGTGCCAGCAACGAGGCCCGGGGGGAAAAACTGTTTTTT; CDR3aa: CASNEARGEKLFF
v_gene: TRBV5-8; j_gene: TRBJ2-1; len: 15; abundance: .; d_gene: .; CDR3nt: TGTGCCAGCAGCTTGTATGGGGGTAGTTACAATGAGCAGTTCTTC; CDR3aa: CASSLYGGSYNEQFF
v_gene: TRBV19; j_gene: TRBJ2-2; len: 17; abundance: .; d_gene: .; CDR3nt: TGTGCCAGTAGTTATAGTGGCAGGGGCCCGAACACCGGGGAGCTGTTTTTT; CDR3aa: CASSYSGRGPNTGELFF
v_gene: TRBV30; j_gene: TRBJ2-2; len: 12; abundance: .; d_gene: .; CDR3nt: TGTGCCTGGAACTCATTTACCGGGGAGCTGTTTTTT; CDR3aa: CAWNSFTGELFF
v_gene: TRBV7-6; j_gene: TRBJ2-3; len: 14; abundance: .; d_gene: TRBD2; CDR3nt: TGTGCCAGCAACTACGGCGGGGGGACAGATACGCAGTATTTT; CDR3aa: CASNYGGGTDTQYF
v_gene: TRBV2; j_gene: TRBJ1-1; len: 15; abundance: .; d_gene: .; CDR3nt: TGTGCCAGCAGTGTGTATGGTCCCCCGGACACTGAAGCTTTCTTT; CDR3aa: CASSVYGPPDTEAFF
v_gene: TRBV7-9; j_gene: TRBJ2-3; len: 13; abundance: .; d_gene: .; CDR3nt: TGTGCCAGCAGCCTCTATACCCCCGATACGCAGTATTTT; CDR3aa: CASSLYTPDTQYF
v_gene: TRBV19; j_gene: TRBJ2-7; len: 13; abundance: .; d_gene: .; CDR3nt: TGTGCCAGTAGTTCCCGGTGGGTATACGAGCAGTACTTC; CDR3aa: CASSSRWVYEQYF
v_gene: TRBV2; j_gene: TRBJ1-1; len: 14; abundance: few; d_gene: TRBD1; CDR3nt: TGTGCCAGCAGTGTTAGACAGGGGAACACTGAAGCTTTCTTT; CDR3aa: CASSVRQGNTEAFF
v_gene: TRBV30; j_gene: TRBJ2-2; len: 11; abundance: few; d_gene: .; CDR3nt: TGTGCCTGGAGTGAAGGCGAGGAGCTGTTTTTT; CDR3aa: CAWSEGEELFF
v_gene: TRBV19; j_gene: TRBJ2-5; len: 16; abundance: once; d_gene: .; CDR3nt: TGTGCCAGTAGTATAGTTCCGACTACCAACCAAGAGACCCAGTACTTC; CDR3aa: CASSIVPTTNQETQYF
v_gene: TRBV2; j_gene: TRBJ1-1; len: 15; abundance: .; d_gene: .; CDR3nt: TGTGCCAGCAGTGGATTCGGGCCTTCCTCCACTGAAGCTTTCTTT; CDR3aa: CASSGFGPSSTEAFF
v_gene: TRBV11-2; j_gene: TRBJ1-1; len: 13; abundance: .; d_gene: .; CDR3nt: TGTGCCAGCAGCTTAGTTTCGGTTAGGGGCGCTTTCTTT; CDR3aa: CASSLVSVRGAFF
v_gene: TRBV30; j_gene: TRBJ2-2; len: 16; abundance: .; d_gene: TRBD2; CDR3nt: TGTGCCTGGACGTGGGGGGAGGGCTTCGGTACCGGGGAGCTGTTTTTT; CDR3aa: CAWTWGEGFGTGELFF
v_gene: TRBV7-4; j_gene: TRBJ1-5; len: 19; abundance: once; d_gene: TRBD1; CDR3nt: TGTGCCAGCAGCTCACCGGGACAGAAACCTCAAAATAGCAATCAGCCCCAGCATTTT; CDR3aa: CASSSPGQKPQNSNQPQHF
v_gene: TRBV5-1; j_gene: TRBJ2-1; len: 14; abundance: .; d_gene: TRBD2; CDR3nt: TGCGCCAGCAGCTTGGAGTTAGCGGGAGATGAGCAGTTCTTC; CDR3aa: CASSLELAGDEQFF
v_gene: TRBV11-2; j_gene: TRBJ2-3; len: 17; abundance: .; d_gene: .; CDR3nt: TGTGCCAGCAGCCAGGGTTCAGGGACTTTCACCACAGATACGCAGTATTTT; CDR3aa: CASSQGSGTFTTDTQYF
v_gene: TRBV27; j_gene: TRBJ2-6; len: 15; abundance: .; d_gene: .; CDR3nt: TGTGCCAGCAGCCCTCTCGCATCTGGGGCCAACGTCCTGACTTTC; CDR3aa: CASSPLASGANVLTF
v_gene: TRBV7-9; j_gene: TRBJ1-1; len: 15; abundance: .; d_gene: TRBD1; CDR3nt: TGTGCCAGCAGCCTAGGAGGGACAGGGGTCACTGAAGCTTTCTTT; CDR3aa: CASSLGGTGVTEAFF
v_gene: TRBV6-1; j_gene: TRBJ2-1; len: 14; abundance: .; d_gene: TRBD1; CDR3nt: TGTGCCTGCACAGACAGGGTGGATAACAATGAGCAGTTCTTC; CDR3aa: CACTDRVDNNEQFF
v_gene: TRBV5-4; j_gene: TRBJ1-1; len: 15; abundance: .; d_gene: TRBD1; CDR3nt: TGTGCCAGCAGCTTCTATGTAGGGGGCGGCGCTGAAGCTTTCTTT; CDR3aa: CASSFYVGGGAEAFF
v_gene: TRBV5-1; j_gene: TRBJ2-3; len: 18; abundance: .; d_gene: .; CDR3nt: TGCGCCAGCAGCTTGGGAAAGAGTGGCGGGGCCGGCACAGATACGCAGTATTTT; CDR3aa: CASSLGKSGGAGTDTQYF
v_gene: TRBV28; j_gene: TRBJ2-5; len: 13; abundance: .; d_gene: .; CDR3nt: TGTGCCAGCGGTTATAGGGGCCCAGGGACCCAGTACTTC; CDR3aa: CASGYRGPGTQYF
v_gene: TRBV7-9; j_gene: TRBJ2-3; len: 12; abundance: .; d_gene: TRBD2; CDR3nt: TGTGCCAGCGAACGCGGGGGAGATACGCAGTATTTT; CDR3aa: CASERGGDTQYF
v_gene: TRBV28; j_gene: TRBJ2-1; len: 18; abundance: .; d_gene: TRBD1; CDR3nt: TGTGCCAGCAGGAACCCGGGACAGGGGCAAGGGTCCTACAATGAGCAGTTCTTC; CDR3aa: CASRNPGQGQGSYNEQFF
v_gene: TRBV7-6; j_gene: TRBJ2-5; len: 15; abundance: .; d_gene: .; CDR3nt: TGTGCCAGCAGCCCGGGCTTCTTGGTTGGAGAGACCCAGTACTTC; CDR3aa: CASSPGFLVGETQYF
v_gene: TRBV19; j_gene: TRBJ2-5; len: 16; abundance: .; d_gene: TRBD1; CDR3nt: TGTGCCAGTAGTATCCGGACAGGGGACGTGGAAGAGACCCAGTACTTC; CDR3aa: CASSIRTGDVEETQYF
v_gene: TRBV14; j_gene: TRBJ2-2; len: 11; abundance: .; d_gene: .; CDR3nt: TGTGCCAGCAGCCAAGCCGGGGAGCTGTTTTTT; CDR3aa: CASSQAGELFF
v_gene: TRBV2; j_gene: TRBJ2-6; len: 18; abundance: .; d_gene: .; CDR3nt: TGTGCCAGCATAATATACGGCGGAGCCCGCTCTGGGGCCAACGTCCTGACTTTC; CDR3aa: CASIIYGGARSGANVLTF
v_gene: TRBV29-1; j_gene: TRBJ2-1; len: 14; abundance: .; d_gene: .; CDR3nt: TGCAGCGTTGGCAGCCTCAGCTCCTACAATGAGCAGTTCTTC; CDR3aa: CSVGSLSSYNEQFF
v_gene: TRBV28; j_gene: TRBJ2-6; len: 17; abundance: .; d_gene: TRBD1; CDR3nt: TGTGCCAGCAGAGGACAGGGTGGTGTGACTGTGGCCAACGTCCTGACTTTC; CDR3aa: CASRGQGGVTVANVLTF